This T cell receptor (beta chain) was obtained from a study of CD8 T cells in ankylosing spondylitis. Study-level findings and limits: Peripheral blood samples showed relatively rare disease-linked clones, and these clones were CD8+. Matched ankylosing spondylitis synovial fluid reportedly contained a significantly enriched population of disease-linked clones.

This clonotype was detected ten times or more. Its antigen remains unidentified. Generation of TCR beta libraries employed quantitative 5'-RACE incorporating molecular barcodes. TCRdb reprocessed the 5' RACE reads via MiXCR and lists one record per CDR3 protein. The table lists 350,000 or so distinct CDR3 sequences, 11% of them singletons. Per the germline V gene, CDR1 is DFQATT and CDR2 is SNEGSKA (reference sequence). Trimming removed 6 bases from V and 6 bases from J; junction bases left unmatched: 9. CDR3 size: 14 residues. This chain links TRBV20-1 with TRBJ1-4; 8 bases match TRBD1. This clonotype was obtained from a female donor with ankylosing spondylitis or in good health (not recorded which). Specimen: blood, either unsorted or a sorted T cell fraction (not recorded which). The chain's CDR3 is CSAYRDRRDEKLFF. CDR3 in DNA: TGCAGTGCATATCGGGACAGGCGGGATGAAAAACTGTTTTTT.